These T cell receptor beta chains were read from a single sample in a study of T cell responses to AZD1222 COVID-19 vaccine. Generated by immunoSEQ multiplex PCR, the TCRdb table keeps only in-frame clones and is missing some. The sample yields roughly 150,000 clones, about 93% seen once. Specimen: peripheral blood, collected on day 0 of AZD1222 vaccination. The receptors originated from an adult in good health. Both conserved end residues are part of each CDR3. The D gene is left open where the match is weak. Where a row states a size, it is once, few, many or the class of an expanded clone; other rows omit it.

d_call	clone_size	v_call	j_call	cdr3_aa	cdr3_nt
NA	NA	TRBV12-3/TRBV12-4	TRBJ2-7	CASSEGSPYEQYF	TGTGCCAGCAGTGAAGGGAGCCCCTACGAGCAGTACTTC
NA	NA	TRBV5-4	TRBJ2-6	CASSNNIRSGANVLTF	TGTGCCAGCAGCAACAATATAAGGTCTGGGGCCAACGTCCTGACTTTC
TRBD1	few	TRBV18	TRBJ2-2	CASSPDRGLLNTGELFF	TGTGCCAGCTCTCCGGACAGGGGGCTTTTAAACACCGGGGAGCTGTTTTTT
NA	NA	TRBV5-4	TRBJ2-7	CASSYDYQGGYEQYF	TGTGCCAGCAGTTACGACTACCAGGGAGGCTACGAGCAGTACTTC
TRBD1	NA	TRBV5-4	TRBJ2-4	CASSVDREGRKNIQYF	TGTGCCAGCAGCGTGGACAGGGAAGGGCGCAAAAACATTCAGTACTTC
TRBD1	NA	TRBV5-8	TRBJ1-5	CASSSFPGTGFSNQPQHF	TGTGCCAGCAGCTCTTTTCCCGGGACAGGGTTTAGCAATCAGCCCCAGCATTTT
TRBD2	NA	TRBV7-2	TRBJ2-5	CASSFSTSGRKETQYF	TGTGCCAGCAGCTTTTCCACTAGCGGAAGAAAAGAGACCCAGTACTTC
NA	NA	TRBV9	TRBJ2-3	CASSVLANGWDTQYF	TGTGCCAGCAGCGTTTTGGCTAACGGGTGGGATACGCAGTATTTT
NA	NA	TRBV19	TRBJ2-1	CASSIVGLFNEQFF	TGTGCCAGTAGTATAGTTGGCTTGTTTAATGAGCAGTTCTTC
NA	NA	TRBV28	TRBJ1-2	CASSLLLGGGYTF	TGTGCCAGCAGTTTACTCCTAGGCGGAGGCTACACCTTC
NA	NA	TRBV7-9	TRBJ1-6	CASSLEGVGSPLHF	TGTGCCAGCAGCCTCGAGGGAGTAGGTTCACCCCTCCACTTT
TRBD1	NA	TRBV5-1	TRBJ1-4	CASRRQGALGEKLFF	TGCGCCAGCAGAAGACAGGGGGCATTGGGTGAAAAACTGTTTTTT
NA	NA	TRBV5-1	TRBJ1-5	CASSPEAGGDQPQHF	TGCGCCAGCAGCCCCGAGGCCGGCGGCGATCAGCCCCAGCATTTT
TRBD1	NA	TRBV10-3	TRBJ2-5	CAISGGQAGRETQYF	TGTGCCATCAGTGGGGGACAGGCCGGGAGAGAGACCCAGTACTTC
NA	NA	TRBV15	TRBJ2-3	CATSREVLSTDTQYF	TGTGCCACCAGCAGAGAAGTATTAAGCACAGATACGCAGTATTTT
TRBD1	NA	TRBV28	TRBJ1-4	CASRIPGQGNEKLFF	TGTGCCAGCAGGATTCCGGGACAGGGTAATGAAAAACTGTTTTTT
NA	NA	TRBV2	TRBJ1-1	CASMVAEAFF	TGTGCCAGCATGGTGGCAGAAGCTTTCTTT
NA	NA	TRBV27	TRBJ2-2	CASSLSGGSGELFF	TGTGCCAGCAGTTTATCGGGGGGTAGTGGGGAGCTGTTTTTT
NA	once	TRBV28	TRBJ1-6	CASRAGRSYNSPLHF	TGTGCCAGCAGAGCCGGGCGGAGTTATAATTCACCCCTCCACTTT
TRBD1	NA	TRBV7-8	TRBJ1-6	CASSWGTGSNSPLHF	TGTGCCAGCAGCTGGGGGACAGGGTCCAATTCACCCCTCCACTTT
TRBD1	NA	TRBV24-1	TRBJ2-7	CATSDPTGTGGLARQYF	TGTGCCACCAGTGACCCGACCGGGACAGGGGGTCTGGCGAGACAGTACTTC
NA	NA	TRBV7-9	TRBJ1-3	CASSLVNTIYF	TGTGCCAGCAGCTTAGTCAACACCATATATTTT
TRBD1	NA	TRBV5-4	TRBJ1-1	CASSPDRGRTEAFF	TGTGCCAGCAGTCCTGACAGGGGGCGTACTGAAGCTTTCTTT
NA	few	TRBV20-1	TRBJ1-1	CSARESAEAFF	TGCAGTGCTAGAGAGAGTGCTGAAGCTTTCTTT
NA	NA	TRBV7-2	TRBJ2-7	CASSLAVGYEQYF	TGTGCCAGCAGCTTAGCGGTAGGCTACGAGCAGTACTTC
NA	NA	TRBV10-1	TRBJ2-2	CASSDRVVGTGELFF	TGCGCCAGCAGTGATAGGGTTGTTGGCACCGGGGAGCTGTTTTTT
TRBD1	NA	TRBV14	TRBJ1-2	CASSQDRRTGSGYTF	TGTGCCAGCAGCCAAGATCGGAGGACAGGGAGTGGCTACACCTTC
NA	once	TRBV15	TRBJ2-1	CATSTLQGRNEQFF	TGTGCCACCAGCACCTTACAGGGTAGGAATGAGCAGTTCTTC
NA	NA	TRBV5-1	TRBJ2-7	CASSSAGATYEQYF	TGCGCCAGCAGCTCCGCTGGGGCCACCTACGAGCAGTACTTC
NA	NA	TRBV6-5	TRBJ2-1	CASSRGSYNEQFF	TGTGCCAGCAGTAGGGGTTCCTACAATGAGCAGTTCTTC
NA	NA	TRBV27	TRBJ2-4	CASSDRSKHWYF	TGTGCCAGCAGTGACAGGTCGAAACATTGGTACTTC
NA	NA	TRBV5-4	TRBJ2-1	CASSFEGGSYNEQFF	TGTGCCAGCAGCTTCGAGGGGGGCTCCTACAATGAGCAGTTCTTC
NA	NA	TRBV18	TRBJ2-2	CASSPPQGTGELFF	TGTGCCAGCTCACCGCCTCAGGGCACCGGGGAGCTGTTTTTT
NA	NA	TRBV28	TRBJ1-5	CASSSPFGVPLSNQPQHF	TGTGCCAGCAGTTCCCCCTTCGGGGTCCCCCTTAGCAATCAGCCCCAGCATTTT
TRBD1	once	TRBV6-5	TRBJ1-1	CASIIQGGTEAFF	TGTGCCAGCATAATACAGGGGGGCACTGAAGCTTTCTTT
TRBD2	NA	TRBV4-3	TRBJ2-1	CASSQLGLAGTYNEQFF	TGCGCCAGCAGCCAACTCGGACTAGCGGGAACCTACAATGAGCAGTTCTTC
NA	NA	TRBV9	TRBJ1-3	CASSVGEPRSGNTIYF	TGTGCCAGCAGCGTAGGTGAGCCTCGCTCTGGAAACACCATATATTTT
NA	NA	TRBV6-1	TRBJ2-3	CASSEWSGTDTQYF	TGTGCCAGCAGTGAGTGGAGCGGCACAGATACGCAGTATTTT
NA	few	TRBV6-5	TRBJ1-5	CASSYSAFGVNQPQHF	TGTGCCAGCAGTTACTCGGCGTTTGGGGTGAATCAGCCCCAGCATTTT
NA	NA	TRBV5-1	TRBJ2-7	CASSLALRGSSDEQYF	TGCGCCAGCAGCTTGGCCTTGAGGGGCTCGTCGGACGAGCAGTACTTC
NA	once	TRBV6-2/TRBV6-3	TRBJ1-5	CASSPGWGRRISQPQHF	TGTGCCAGCAGCCCCGGATGGGGGCGCAGGATATCCCAGCCCCAGCATTTT
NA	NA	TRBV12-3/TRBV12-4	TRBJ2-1	CASTLTREEQFF	TGTGCCAGCACTTTGACCAGGGAGGAGCAGTTCTTC
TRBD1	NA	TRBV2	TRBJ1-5	CASSKHGTGNQPQHF	TGTGCCAGCAGTAAACACGGGACAGGTAATCAGCCCCAGCATTTT
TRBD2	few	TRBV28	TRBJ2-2	CASSLLTSGRVGELFF	TGTGCCAGCAGTTTATTGACTAGCGGGAGAGTCGGGGAGCTGTTTTTT
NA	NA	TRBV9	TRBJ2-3	CASSPEGLTDTQYF	TGTGCCAGCAGCCCAGAGGGACTTACAGATACGCAGTATTTT
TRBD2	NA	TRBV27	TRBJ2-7	CASSEIMGTSGEQYF	TGTGCCAGCAGTGAGATTATGGGGACTAGCGGCGAGCAGTACTTC
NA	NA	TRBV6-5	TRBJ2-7	CASSLGADNDEQYF	TGTGCCAGCAGTTTAGGGGCTGATAACGACGAGCAGTACTTC
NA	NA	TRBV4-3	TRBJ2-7	CASSQERADYEQYF	TGCGCCAGCAGCCAAGAGAGGGCAGACTACGAGCAGTACTTC
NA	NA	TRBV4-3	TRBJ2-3	CASSQDAGADTQYF	TGCGCCAGCAGCCAAGATGCAGGCGCCGATACGCAGTATTTT
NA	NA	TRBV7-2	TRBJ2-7	CASSFRGEQYF	TGTGCCAGCAGCTTTAGGGGCGAGCAGTACTTC
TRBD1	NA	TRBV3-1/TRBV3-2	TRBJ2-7	CASSMTGGRGEQYF	TGTGCCAGCAGTATGACAGGGGGTAGGGGCGAGCAGTACTTC
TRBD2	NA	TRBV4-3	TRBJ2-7	CASSQEVVLAGSYEQYF	TGCGCCAGCAGCCAAGAAGTGGTACTAGCGGGATCCTACGAGCAGTACTTC